This T cell receptor (beta chain) is drawn from a study of cytomegalovirus exposure and HLA in healthy donors. About the research overall: In a later analysis, the 110 or so validation repertoires were reported to have used the same platform as the roughly 600 first-cohort repertoires.

Trimming pared 4 bases from V and 0 bases from J, leaving 13 bases between. Germline CDR1 is SGHTA and CDR2 is FQGNSA. This CDR3 region has 17 residues. TCRdb keeps only in-frame clones here, not all; method: immunoSEQ multiplex PCR. The table lists about 200,000 clones, about 81% of them singletons. The rearrangement links TRBV7-2 to TRBJ1-6; D is possibly TRBD1 (6 bases). This receptor was obtained from a woman aged 30 to 39 in good health and CMV-seronegative. The sample was PBMCs. CDR3 residues: CASSSGWGLSYNSPLHF. CDR3 sequence (DNA): TGTGCCAGCAGCTCCGGGTGGGGGCTCTCCTATAATTCACCCCTCCACTTT.